Given below is one TCR beta chain in context. Its target is not known. This record comes from a study of PD-1 blockade in mismatch repair-deficient tumors. Across the study: Patients had approximately 12 mismatch repair-deficient cancer types and were previously treated and progressing.

The CDR3 totals 13 residues. The V gene lost 4 bases and the J gene lost 3 bases, with 9 bases spanning the gap. In germline, CDR1 is KGHSH, CDR2 LQKENI. Assay: immunoSEQ multiplex PCR; the TCRdb copy retains only in-frame clones and omits some. The data hold roughly 110,000 clones, with about 74% observed a single time. Findings of the study overall: Tumor-resident clones, often undetectable pretreatment in blood, expanded then contracted after pembrolizumab.

PCR or immunohistochemistry showed mismatch repair deficiency in every enrolled patient. TCR sequencing covered a few patients who responded to pembrolizumab. The sequence derives from an adult with mismatch repair-deficient cancer. This chain links TRBV18 with TRBJ2-5; TRBD1 is a possible D gene (6 bases). The sample in question was peripheral blood, obtained 60 weeks after starting pembrolizumab. For the CDR3, the DNA is TGTGCCAGCTCACGGGGGACAAAAGAGACCCAGTACTTC. Its protein product is CASSRGTKETQYF.